This TCR beta chain is drawn from a study of T cell changes during pregnancy in multiple sclerosis. TCRdb's copy holds only in-frame clones and misses some; the assay was immunoSEQ multiplex PCR. Among fewer than 80,000 clones listed, roughly nine tenths were seen once. V shed 2 bases and J shed 4 bases, with 9 bases lying between them. Germline V lookup: CDR1 LGHNA, CDR2 YNFKEQ. The CDR3 spans 14 residues. In its sample, this clone was seen once. The material sequenced was CD4+ T cells from peripheral blood mononuclear cells, taken in the third trimester of pregnancy. The sequence derives from a female donor in good health, enrolled as a control in a pregnancy study. The rearrangement links TRBV4-2 to TRBJ2-1; D is perhaps TRBD1 (6 bases). The CDR3 reads CASSQHRAYNEQFF. The CDR3 coding sequence is TGTGCCAGCAGCCAACACAGGGCATACAATGAGCAGTTCTTC.